The sequence of this T cell receptor (beta chain) was determined in a study of shared clonotypes between healthy human individuals. Across the whole study: The cohort had a couple of women and three men, ages 18 to 49.

Generated by immunoSEQ multiplex PCR, the TCRdb table keeps only in-frame clones and is missing some. Of just over 2,000,000 clones listed, 85% to 95% are singletons. About this clone: The target antigen is unknown.

Whole-study results and caveats: Several donors held around 5% of naive CD4 clonotypes in common. The represented genetic and exposure-history diversity was limited by the small number of donors.

In the CD4+ fraction, cells were divided into CD45RA+ naive and CD45RA-negative memory subsets. The clonotype comes from a man between 18 and 29 years old in good health. Source material: naive CD4+ T cells sorted from blood. Described subset: CD45RA+ positively selected.

CDR3 sequence (DNA): TGTGCCTGGAGTCTCCCGACAGGGGGGGGGACAGATACGCAGTATTTT. It encodes CAWSLPTGGGTDTQYF. V gene TRBV30 combines with J gene TRBJ2-3; 9 nucleotides match TRBD1. The ends lost 2 bases at V and 3 bases at J; junction bases unmatched: 9. The CDR3 extends over 16 amino acids. Looked up from germline, CDR1 is GTSNPN and CDR2 is SVGIG (reference sequence).